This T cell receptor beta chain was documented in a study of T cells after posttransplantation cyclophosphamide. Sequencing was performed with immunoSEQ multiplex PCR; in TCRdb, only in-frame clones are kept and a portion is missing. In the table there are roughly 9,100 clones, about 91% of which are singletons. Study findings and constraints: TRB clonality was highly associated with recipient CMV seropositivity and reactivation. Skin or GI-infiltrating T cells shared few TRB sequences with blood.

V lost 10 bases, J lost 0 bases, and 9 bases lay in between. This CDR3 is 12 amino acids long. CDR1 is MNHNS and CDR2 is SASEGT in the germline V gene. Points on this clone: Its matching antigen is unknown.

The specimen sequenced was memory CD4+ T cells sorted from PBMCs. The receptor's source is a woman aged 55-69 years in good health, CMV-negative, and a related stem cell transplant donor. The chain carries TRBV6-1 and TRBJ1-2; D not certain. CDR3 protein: CATKATNYGYTF. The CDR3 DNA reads TGTGCCACCAAAGCCACTAACTATGGCTACACCTTC.